This T cell receptor (beta chain) stems from a study of control samples from healthy donors and cancer patients (TCRdb year 2020). About this clone: Its antigen has not been determined. No base-level quality is on record; no much larger clone is a single base apart.

CDR1 MDHEN and CDR2 SYDVKM are derived from the germline V gene. From V the trimming removes 6 bases and from J it removes 5 bases, while the gene matches leave 7 bases of the junction unaccounted for. Its CDR3 holds 14 amino acids, cysteine through phenylalanine. The read is trimmed to its CDR3 DNA, 42 bases read in frame from base 1. The library was made by the immunoSEQ multiplex PCR assay. TCRdb carries this immuneACCESS record with in-frame sequences only. Its versions omit some clonotypes, under half of them owing to an unresolved V gene in the studies checked, with the rest unexplained. Within this sample are about 54,000 clones, with approximately 96% of them counted one time only. The biggest ten clones account for 1.5% to 2% of the sample.

The TCR was taken from a woman in her thirties in good health. The rearranged chain carries TRBV28 and TRBJ1-3, with TRBD1 identical over 7 junction bases. The sample was blood. The sequence in DNA is TGTGCCAGCAGCGAAGGACAGGCAAGAAACACCATATATTTT. Its protein is CASSEGQARNTIYF.